Listed here are 5 T cell receptor beta chains from one sample, sequenced in a study of cytomegalovirus exposure and HLA in healthy donors. The study ran its PCR with 60 Vbeta and 13 Jbeta primers. Clones were read by immunoSEQ multiplex PCR, and TCRdb kept only the in-frame ones, dropping some. This sample's table reports roughly 42,000 clones. Specimen: PBMCs. These receptors were obtained from a man in his thirties or forties in good health and CMV-seronegative.

The gene calls are TRBV5-1 and TRBJ1-2; D is perhaps TRBD1 (5 bases). Trimming pared 0 bases from V and 8 bases from J, leaving 11 bases between. Germline V gives CDR1 SGHRS, CDR2 YFSETQ. The CDR3 totals 13 residues. This CDR3 reads CASSLAPGQGYTF. DNA for the CDR3: TGCGCCAGCAGCTTGGCGCCAGGGCAAGGCTACACCTTC.

As DNA, the CDR3 is TGCGCCAGCAGCCCCCTAGCGGGAGGAGGGACAGATACGCAGTATTTT. This codes for CASSPLAGGGTDTQYF. V gene TRBV4-3 combines with J gene TRBJ2-3; TRBD2 matches 11 bases. The V segment lost 4 bases and the J segment 3 bases; nucleotides outside the gene matches: 6. There are 16 residues in the CDR3. Germline V gene data show CDR1 as LGHNA and CDR2 as YSLEER.

V is TRBV18 and J is TRBJ2-1; unclear D gene. V was cut by 2 bases and J by 0 bases, with 8 bases left in between. In germline, CDR1 is KGHSH, CDR2 LQKENI. The CDR3 is 15 amino acids. CDR3 DNA sequence: TGTGCCAGCTCACCAGAGAGGCTCTCCTACAATGAGCAGTTCTTC. This sequence encodes CASSPERLSYNEQFF.

This chain connects TRBV4-3 to TRBJ1-2, with D unclear. Germline loops: CDR1 LGHNA, CDR2 YSLEER. The CDR3 totals 12 residues. V was cut by 3 bases and J by 7 bases, with 9 bases left in between. The CDR3 region is CASSQVEGGYTF. DNA for the CDR3: TGCGCCAGCAGCCAGGTCGAGGGTGGCTACACCTTC.

The CDR3 here is CASSSGQGMDTQYF. CDR3 sequence (DNA): TGCGCCAGCAGTTCGGGACAGGGTATGGATACGCAGTATTTT. This chain connects TRBV5-1 to TRBJ2-3; 9 bases fit TRBD1. In germline, CDR1 is SGHRS, CDR2 YFSETQ. V was pared by 5 bases and J by 6 bases, with 7 bases of the junction left unmatched. This CDR3 is built from 14 residues.